One and the same sample provided the 16 T cell receptor beta chains below, sequenced in a study of cytomegalovirus exposure and HLA in healthy donors. PCR employed 60 Vbeta and 13 Jbeta primers. Libraries were prepared by immunoSEQ multiplex PCR; TCRdb keeps only in-frame clonotypes and omits some of them. The table lists more than 110,000 clones, just under 80% of them singletons, with 2% to 2.5% in the top ten. Sequencing used PBMCs. These TCRs come from a man aged 25 to 45 in good health and CMV-seronegative.

With regard to this clone: Additional DNA sequences in this sample encode the identical CDR3. This rearrangement joins TRBV10-2 to TRBJ1-2; TRBD1 agrees at 7 bases. Per germline, CDR1 WSHSY and CDR2 SAAADI. V trimming: 0 bases; J trimming: 8 bases; junction bases outside the gene matches: 6. This CDR3 has 14 residues. The CDR3 DNA sequence: TGCGCCAGCAGTGAGTCGAGACAGGGCCTCGGCTACACCTTC. Protein product: CASSESRQGLGYTF.

This chain links TRBV5-1 with TRBJ2-1; the match to TRBD2 covers 9 bases. Germline V gene data show CDR1 as SGHRS and CDR2 as YFSETQ. The trim removed 1 base at V and 7 bases at J, leaving 3 bases unmatched. This CDR3 is 14 amino acids long. DNA for the CDR3: TGCGCCAGCAGCTTGCTAGCGGGGCAGAATGAGCAGTTCTTC. This translates into CASSLLAGQNEQFF.

This clone was counted only a few times. This chain uses TRBV4-1 with TRBJ2-6; 12 nucleotides match TRBD1. The germline V gene encodes CDR1 MGHRA and CDR2 YSYEKL. The CDR3 is made up of 18 amino acids. The junction had 4 bases not matched to a gene; V was cut back by 1 base and J by 3 bases. The CDR3 bases are TGCGCCAGCAGCCAAGGGGACAGGGGGCAATTTGGGGCCAACGTCCTGACTTTC. Amino acid sequence: CASSQGDRGQFGANVLTF.

This chain joins TRBV4-1 and TRBJ1-3; 8 bases are shared with TRBD1. V lost 4 bases and J lost 0; bases outside the gene matches: 5. CDR3 length: 16 residues. CDR1 MGHRA and CDR2 YSYEKL come from the germline V gene. The CDR3 loop reads CASSRPGQDSGNTIYF. Written as DNA, the CDR3 is TGCGCCAGCAGCCGACCGGGACAGGACTCTGGAAACACCATATATTTT.

The V call is TRBV7-8, the J call TRBJ1-5, with no clear D. V gave up 1 base and J gave up 6 bases, with 13 bases separating them. The germline V gene encodes CDR1 SGHVS and CDR2 FQNEAQ. The length of the CDR3 is 15 residues. This CDR3 is CASSLGPLGRQPQHF. CDR3 coding DNA: TGTGCCAGCAGCTTAGGGCCCCTTGGCCGTCAGCCCCAGCATTTT.

The rearrangement uses TRBV7-8 and TRBJ2-1; 9 bases fit TRBD1. There are 16 residues in the CDR3. Trimming cost V 5 bases and J 4 bases; bases outside gene matches: 9. Germline CDR1 and CDR2: SGHVS and FQNEAQ. CDR3 amino acids: CASSERGTGTYNEQFF. The CDR3 DNA reads TGTGCCAGCAGCGAGAGAGGGACAGGGACTTACAATGAGCAGTTCTTC.

The CDR3 protein is CASSQGREQPQHF. DNA of the CDR3: TGTGCCAGCAGCCAAGGGCGGGAGCAGCCCCAGCATTTT. The rearrangement joins TRBV4-2 to TRBJ1-5; D gene uncertain. V was cut by 1 base and J by 7 bases, with 8 bases left in between. CDR3 length: 13 amino acids. CDR1 is LGHNA, CDR2 YNFKEQ, per germline.

The chain is built from TRBV5-4 and TRBJ2-1; 7 nucleotides align to TRBD2. Germline V CDR1 and CDR2: SGHNT, YYREEE (reference sequence). V lost 4 bases to trimming and J lost 5 bases; unmatched junction nucleotides: 3. CDR3 length equals 13 residues. DNA for the CDR3: TGTGCCAGCAGCCCGACTAGCCACAATGAGCAGTTCTTC. Amino acids: CASSPTSHNEQFF.

The V and J genes are TRBV6-5 and TRBJ1-1; maybe TRBD1 (6 bases). This CDR3 has 11 amino acids. CDR1 and CDR2 (germline): MNHEY, SVGAGI. V dropped 5 bases and J dropped 11 bases, with 12 bases sitting between them. The CDR3 DNA follows: TGTGCCAGCAGTCATACAGGGATTGCTTTCTTT. Translation: CASSHTGIAFF.

The chain links TRBV5-1 to TRBJ2-3; 12 bases are shared with TRBD2. The CDR3 extends over 17 amino acids. V lost 3 bases to trimming and J lost 6 bases; unmatched junction nucleotides: 11. Germline CDR1 reads SGHRS; CDR2 reads YFSETQ. CDR3 DNA sequence: TGCGCCAGCAGCTCCCGACTAGCGGGAGAGTTATTGGATACGCAGTATTTT. It is translated as CASSSRLAGELLDTQYF. The full variable domain, with the rest looked up from reference TRBV5-1 and TRBJ2-3, is KAGVTQTPRYLIKTRGQQVTLSCSPISGHRSVSWYQQTPGQGLQFLFEYFSETQRNKGNFPGRFSGRQFSNSRSEMNVSTLELGDSALYLCASSSRLAGELLDTQYFGPGTRLTVL.

The V call is TRBV27, the J call TRBJ2-7; 11 bases match TRBD1. Germline values: CDR1 MNHEY, CDR2 SMNVEV (reference sequence). The CDR3 length is 14 residues. The V gene end was trimmed by 5 bases and the J gene end by 3 bases; junction bases not matched to a gene: 3. The CDR3 coding sequence is TGTGCCAGCAGTCCGGGGACAGGGGGCTACGAGCAGTACTTC. It is translated as CASSPGTGGYEQYF.

J is TRBJ2-4 and V is TRBV2; 12 nucleotides match TRBD1. This CDR3 spans 16 amino acids. Unmatched junction bases numbered 2, after V lost 4 bases and J lost 1 base. CDR1 and CDR2 (germline): SNHLY, FYNNEI. The CDR3, as DNA: TGTGCCAGCAGTGCGGGACAGGGGGCTGCCAAAAACATTCAGTACTTC. This sequence encodes CASSAGQGAAKNIQYF.

This rearrangement joins TRBV7-9 to TRBJ1-2; D ambiguous. Trimming took 1 base from V and 5 from J, leaving 8 bases between them. Germline CDR1 reads SEHNR; CDR2 reads FQNEAQ (reference sequence). This CDR3 is built from 13 residues. Written as DNA, the CDR3 is TGTGCCAGCAGCTTAGGGGAGGGATATGGCTACACCTTC. Amino acids: CASSLGEGYGYTF. Using reference TRBV7-9 and TRBJ1-2 for the parts outside the CDR3, the full variable domain is DTGVSQNPRHKITKRGQNVTFRCDPISEHNRLYWYRQTLGQGPEFLTYFQNEAQLEKSRLLSDRFSAERPKGSFSTLEIQRTEQGDSAMYLCASSLGEGYGYTFGSGTRLTVV.

The chain recombines TRBV9 with TRBJ1-2; possibly TRBD1 for D (5 bases). This CDR3 has 14 residues. The germline V gene encodes CDR1 SGDLS and CDR2 YYNGEE. Trimming took 3 bases from V and 0 from J, leaving 9 bases between them. As DNA, the CDR3 is TGTGCCAGCAGCGGCACGACAGCTAACTATGGCTACACCTTC. Protein product: CASSGTTANYGYTF.

The chain has TRBV4-2 and TRBJ2-3; 8 bases are shared with TRBD2. This CDR3 region has 17 residues. Per germline, CDR1 LGHNA and CDR2 YNFKEQ. V was clipped by 3 bases and J by 0 bases; unmatched bases: 8. CDR3 nucleotides: TGTGCCAGCAGCCAGGGTGGAGCGGGGGCTAGCACAGATACGCAGTATTTT. Translation: CASSQGGAGASTDTQYF.

This clone was observed once. The chain recombines TRBV5-1 with TRBJ2-5; TRBD1 matches at 8 bases. CDR3 size: 16 residues. J was trimmed by 4 bases and V by 3 bases; bases with no gene match: 11. Germline CDR1 reads SGHRS; CDR2 reads YFSETQ. CDR3 nucleotides: TGCGCCAGCAGCTCAAGGACAGGGAAGTGGGCAGAGACCCAGTACTTC. It is translated as CASSSRTGKWAETQYF.